The present T cell receptor (beta chain) was sequenced within a study of T cell responses to AZD1222 COVID-19 vaccine. Here immunoSEQ multiplex PCR was the method, and the copy in TCRdb shows in-frame clones only, minus some. The sample records 90,000 to 150,000 clones, around 89% being singletons. Germline V gene sequence: CDR1 SEHNR, CDR2 FQNEAQ (reference sequence). This CDR3 is 16 amino acids long. The junction had 13 bases not matched to a gene; V was cut back by 5 bases and J by 6 bases. The material sequenced was peripheral blood, taken on day 0 of AZD1222 vaccination. The clonotype comes from an adult in good health. The chain uses TRBV7-9 and TRBJ1-1, with 9 bases matching TRBD1. The CDR3: CASSRTGAVQTPEAFF. The CDR3 DNA is TGTGCCAGCAGCCGGACAGGGGCCGTCCAGACGCCTGAAGCTTTCTTT.